This is a list of T cell receptor beta chains from one sample in a study of tumor-infiltrating lymphocytes in primary liver carcinoma. TCRdb used MiXCR to reprocess the multiplex PCR reads, holding one entry per CDR3 protein. The sample has about 330,000 distinct CDR3 sequences, almost 65% seen once. Sequenced: peripheral blood. The receptor source for this set is a man aged 40-50 years with primary liver carcinoma and hepatitis B virus infection. The CDR3 runs from the conserved cysteine through the conserved F or W. Fields, in order: D gene, V gene, J gene, clone size, CDR3 protein, CDR3 DNA. A D gene is named only where the DNA matches it firmly. For some rows the clone size is stated as once, few or many, or as a class when expanded; others skip it.

.,TRBV14,TRBJ2-7,.,CASSKDSSSKQYF,TGTGCCAGCAGCAAGGATTCGAGCTCCAAGCAGTACTTC
.,TRBV7-9,TRBJ2-1,.,CASSRRLAEGNEQFF,TGTGCCAGCAGCCGGCGGTTAGCGGAGGGGAATGAGCAGTTCTTC
TRBD2,TRBV4-1,TRBJ2-7,many,CASSHATLAGPTYEQYF,TGCGCCAGCAGCCATGCTACCTTAGCGGGACCTACCTACGAGCAGTACTTC
.,TRBV6-5,TRBJ2-5,many,CASSRVAEIPQETQYF,TGTGCCAGCAGTAGGGTAGCGGAGATACCTCAAGAGACCCAGTACTTC
.,TRBV11-2,TRBJ2-3,once,CTSSFEAAIVLSTDTQYF,TGTACCAGCAGCTTCGAGGCGGCGATCGTCCTCTCCACAGATACGCAGTATTTT
TRBD2,TRBV10-3,TRBJ2-3,.,CAIRAPGLEDTDTQYF,TGTGCCATCAGAGCGCCGGGACTAGAGGACACAGATACGCAGTATTTT
TRBD1,TRBV12-3/TRBV12-4,TRBJ2-1,many,CASRRRQGEAYNEQFF,TGTGCCAGCAGGCGAAGACAGGGCGAAGCCTACAATGAGCAGTTCTTC
TRBD1,TRBV29-1,TRBJ2-2,.,CSARDRGDYNWELFF,TGCAGCGCCAGGGACAGGGGCGATTACAACTGGGAGCTGTTTTTT
.,TRBV30,TRBJ2-1,.,CAWSVGAEINEQFF,TGTGCCTGGAGTGTAGGTGCGGAAATCAATGAGCAGTTCTTC
.,TRBV4-1,TRBJ2-3,.,CSSSQLAGAGTDTQYF,TGCTCCAGCAGCCAATTAGCCGGAGCGGGCACAGATACGCAGTATTTT
.,TRBV10-3,TRBJ1-5,many,CATRRAGQPQHF,TGTGCCACCAGACGGGCGGGTCAGCCCCAGCATTTT
TRBD2,TRBV29-1,TRBJ2-3,.,CNVDDGAGVADTQYF,TGCAACGTTGACGATGGAGCGGGAGTAGCAGATACGCAGTATTTT
.,TRBV29-1,TRBJ2-3,.,CSVGDQAGYADTKYF,TGTAGTGTTGGAGATCAGGCGGGGTACGCAGATACGAAGTATTTT